This T cell receptor (beta chain) was identified during a study of cytomegalovirus exposure and HLA in healthy donors. Study as a whole: Earlier sequencing of about 179 million T cells yielded around 100 million unique TCR beta sequences.

Germline-derived CDR1 and CDR2 are MGHDK and SYGVNS. This CDR3 has 15 amino acids. A multiplex PCR was run with 60 Vbeta primers and 13 Jbeta primers. The data were produced by immunoSEQ multiplex PCR, yet TCRdb's version contains in-frame clones alone and is incomplete. This sample has hundreds of thousands of clones, with around 88% found just once. Worth noting for this clone: The junction does not match germline at one end; this may be a read error.

This receptor was taken from a woman aged 18-35 years in good health and CMV-seronegative. The gene calls are TRBV25-1 and TRBJ1-3, with TRBD1 identical over 8 bases. Sequencing input: PBMCs. The CDR3, as DNA: TGTGCCAGCATTGAAGCAGGGGGCCCTGGAAACACCATATATTTT. Translating gives CASIEAGGPGNTIYF. Using reference TRBV25-1 and TRBJ1-3 for the parts outside the CDR3, the full variable domain is EADIYQTPRYLVIGTGKKITLECSQTMGHDKMYWYQQDPGMELHLIHYSYGVNSTEKGDLSSESTVSRIRTEHFPLTLESARPSHTSQYLCASIEAGGPGNTIYFGEGSWLTVV.